What follows are 7 T cell receptor beta chains derived from one specimen sequenced in a study of identical twins. TCRdb recomputed calls from the 5' RACE reads with MiXCR, one row per CDR3 protein. The sample yields 200,000 to 250,000 distinct CDR3 sequences, 5.5% to 7.5% seen once. This sample was shared with a second study, whose subject was T cells expressing NK-cell markers.

Sequencing was carried out using CD8+ T cells sorted from blood. The receptors shown here come from a woman aged 18-29 years in good health.

This clonotype has more than one count but fewer than ten. The chain uses TRBV6-6 and TRBJ2-1; maybe TRBD2 (6 bases). The CDR3 has 12 residues. Per the germline V gene, CDR1 is MNHNY and CDR2 is SVGAGI (reference sequence). The V end lost 5 bases, the J end lost 10 bases, and 12 bases lay between the germline ends. The CDR3 loop reads CASSLPGLEQFF. CDR3 DNA: TGTGCCAGCAGTCTCCCGGGACTCGAGCAGTTCTTC.

This clonotype was found a few times. This chain uses TRBV7-2 with TRBJ2-1; 7 bases match TRBD1. The junction had 15 bases not matched to a gene; V was cut back by 5 bases and J by 8 bases. The CDR3 is 16 residues long. Germline lookup yields CDR1 SGHTA and CDR2 FQGNSA. CDR3 in amino acids: CASSLGTVPLYDEQFF. The CDR3 coding sequence is TGTGCCAGCAGCCTAGGGACAGTACCCCTTTACGATGAGCAGTTCTTC.

This clonotype has just a few counts. The chain recombines TRBV5-1 with TRBJ2-1, with D tentatively TRBD2 (7 bases). V lost 0 bases and J lost 8, with 15 bases in between. The CDR3 is 15 residues long. The germline V gene has CDR1 SGHRS and CDR2 YFSETQ. The CDR3: CASSLVVGEGDEQFF. CDR3 DNA: TGCGCCAGCAGCTTGGTTGTGGGGGAGGGGGATGAGCAGTTCTTC.

Only a few counts were recorded for this clonotype. The chain carries TRBV5-1 and TRBJ1-3; TRBD1 is a possible D gene (6 bases). V lost 3 bases to trimming and J lost 0 bases, with 10 bases between them. This CDR3 has 15 amino acids. Germline CDR1 and CDR2: SGHRS and YFSETQ. CDR3 sequence reads: CASSSTGSSGNTIYF. In DNA, the CDR3 is TGCGCCAGCAGCTCTACAGGGAGCTCTGGAAACACCATATATTTT.

This clonotype was recorded a few times. The chain couples TRBV29-1 to TRBJ2-2, with TRBD2 matching over 7 bases. The germline V gene encodes CDR1 SQVTM and CDR2 ANQGSEA. V gave up 5 bases and J gave up 7 bases; unmatched junction bases: 4. CDR3 length: 12 residues. The CDR3 sequence is CSVRDYGGELFF. The DNA of the CDR3 is TGCAGCGTTCGGGACTACGGCGGGGAGCTGTTTTTT.

J is TRBJ2-5 and V is TRBV20-1, with 10 positions matching TRBD2. Germline loops: CDR1 DFQATT, CDR2 SNEGSKA (reference sequence). After removal of 5 bases from V and 4 bases from J, the junction contained 22 bases not matched to a gene. CDR3 length equals 19 residues. The CDR3 sequence is CSADQASGGEGVGLETQYF. CDR3 nucleotides: TGCAGTGCTGATCAAGCTAGCGGGGGCGAGGGCGTGGGCTTAGAGACCCAGTACTTC.

The V call is TRBV9, the J call TRBJ2-2; D perhaps matches TRBD1 (5 bases). Trimming shortened V by 3 bases and J by 10 bases, and 19 bases separated the two germline ends. Germline V gene lookup returns CDR1 SGDLS and CDR2 YYNGEE. This CDR3 contains 15 residues. For the CDR3, the DNA is TGTGCCAGCAGCGCAGGCGTGGTGGGGCATAAGGAGCTGTTTTTT. Amino acid sequence: CASSAGVVGHKELFF. Based on the CDR3 plus reference TRBV9 and TRBJ2-2, the full variable domain is DSGVTQTPKHLITATGQRVTLRCSPRSGDLSVYWYQQSLDQGLQFLIQYYNGEERAKGNILERFSAQQFPDLHSELNLSSLELGDSALYFCASSAGVVGHKELFFGEGSRLTVL.